The text below deals with one T cell receptor beta chain. CDR1 and CDR2 (germline): LGHDT, YNNKEL (reference sequence). V dropped 7 bases and J dropped 3 bases, with 15 bases sitting between them. The CDR3 is made up of 14 amino acids. Sequencing used immunoSEQ multiplex PCR; TCRdb keeps in-frame clones, though not all of them. The sample includes 100,000 or so clones, about 90% of them seen just once. The data belong to a study of blood T cell repertoires in COVID-19. The source material was peripheral blood. The clonotype originates from a woman aged 45-59 years in a cohort sampled during active COVID-19. The J gene is TRBJ1-1, the V gene TRBV3-1 (or the pseudogene TRBV3-2); D is unresolved. The CDR3 protein is CASTPQMYDTEAFF. The CDR3 region has the DNA TGTGCCAGCACCCCACAGATGTATGACACTGAAGCTTTCTTT.